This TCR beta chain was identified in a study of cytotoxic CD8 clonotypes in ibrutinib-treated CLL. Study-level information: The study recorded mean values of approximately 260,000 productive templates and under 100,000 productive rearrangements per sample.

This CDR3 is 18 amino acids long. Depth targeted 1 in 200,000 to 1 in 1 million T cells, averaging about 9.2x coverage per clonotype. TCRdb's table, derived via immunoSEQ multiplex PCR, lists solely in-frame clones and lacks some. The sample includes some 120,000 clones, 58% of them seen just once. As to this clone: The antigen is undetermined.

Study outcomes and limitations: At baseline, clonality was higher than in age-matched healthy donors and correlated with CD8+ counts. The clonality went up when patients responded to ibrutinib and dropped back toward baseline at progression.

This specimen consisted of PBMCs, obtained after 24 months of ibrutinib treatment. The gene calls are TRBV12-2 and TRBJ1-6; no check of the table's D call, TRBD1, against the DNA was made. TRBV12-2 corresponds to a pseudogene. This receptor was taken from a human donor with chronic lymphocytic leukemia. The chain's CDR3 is CASRPHSRQGPDNSPLHF. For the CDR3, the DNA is TGTGCAAGTCGCCCTCATAGCCGACAGGGGCCAGATAATTCACCCCTCCACTTT.